A selection of T cell receptor beta chains follows, all from one sample in a study of identical twins. TCRdb redid the calling of the 5' RACE reads with MiXCR, one entry per CDR3 protein. The sample shows more than 1.5 million distinct CDR3 sequences, around a third of them seen only once. The specimen sequenced was cord blood. All receptors come from a newborn girl in good health. CDR3s include the opening cysteine and the closing phenylalanine or tryptophan. The order of the fields is clone size, V gene, J gene, D gene, CDR3 DNA, CDR3 protein. D genes are given only for firm matches. The listing skips clone size in some rows; elsewhere it reads once, few, many or a size class.

.,TRBV7-9,TRBJ2-5,TRBD2,TGTGCCAGCAGCCATGGGGCGGGGGGCCTGTACCAAGAGACCCAGTACTTC,CASSHGAGGLYQETQYF
many,TRBV10-3,TRBJ2-7,.,TGTGCCATCAGACGGTCTGGGGGCGACGAGCAGTACTTC,CAIRRSGGDEQYF
.,TRBV12-3/TRBV12-4,TRBJ2-5,TRBD2,TGTGCCAGCAGTTCGCGCCTTACGGGGGGGTTGGAGACCCAGTACTTC,CASSSRLTGGLETQYF
few,TRBV10-3,TRBJ2-5,.,TGTGCCATCAGTGAGTCCGCCAGGGGGGAAGAGACCCAGTACTTC,CAISESARGEETQYF
.,TRBV12-3/TRBV12-4,TRBJ2-7,TRBD2,TGTGCCAGCCGAAAGCGGGAGGGCTACAATGAGCAGTACTTC,CASRKREGYNEQYF
.,TRBV3-1,TRBJ1-2,.,TGTGCCAGCAGCCAAGCCGGGATCGCGAATTGGGGGGGCTACACCTTC,CASSQAGIANWGGYTF
.,TRBV4-2,TRBJ1-1,.,TGTGCCAGCAGCCAAGATCCGGGGGAGTCCAACACTGAAGCTTTCTTT,CASSQDPGESNTEAFF
.,TRBV28,TRBJ2-7,TRBD1,TGTGCCAGCAGTTCCCGGGACAGGTTCCATGAGCAGTACTTC,CASSSRDRFHEQYF
once,TRBV7-2,TRBJ1-3,TRBD1,TGTGCCAGCAGCGAATCACAGGGGGCGGAAAACACCATATATTTT,CASSESQGAENTIYF
few,TRBV12-3/TRBV12-4,TRBJ2-4,TRBD2,TGTGCCAGCAGCCGTGGACTAGCGGGGGCGGCCAAAAACATTCAGTACTTC,CASSRGLAGAAKNIQYF
few,TRBV28,TRBJ1-4,.,TGTGCCAGCAGGCCCCCGGGCAGGGGTGAAAAACTGTTTTTT,CASRPPGRGEKLFF
.,TRBV25-1,TRBJ1-3,.,TGTGCCAGCAGTAACTCTGGAAACACCATATATTTT,CASSNSGNTIYF
.,TRBV5-1,TRBJ1-2,.,TGCGCCAGCAGCTTGGCCCGGGCCCGGGACACGTATGGCTACACCTTC,CASSLARARDTYGYTF
.,TRBV9,TRBJ2-3,.,TGTGCCAGCAGCGTAGGGGCTAGCGCCCAGACAGATACGCAGTATTTT,CASSVGASAQTDTQYF
many,TRBV10-3,TRBJ2-3,.,TGTGCCATCAGTGAGTCGCAGGGAGTGGGTGCAGATACGCAGTATTTT,CAISESQGVGADTQYF
.,TRBV30,TRBJ1-2,.,TGTGCCTGGGGCCTCCTTCAGGGGCACTATGGCTACACCTTC,CAWGLLQGHYGYTF